This T cell receptor beta chain was profiled in a study of blood T cell repertoires in COVID-19. Study-wide background: The study drew acute and convalescent COVID-19 samples from the United States, Italy and Spain. T cells, B-cell-depleted T cells, or PBMCs supplied cDNA or gDNA.

Germline V CDR1 and CDR2: SGHDT, YYEEEE. The length of the CDR3 is 16 residues. V was trimmed by 1 base and J by 5 bases, leaving 17 bases between them. Original methodology: Using reference gene primer amplification, nucleated cell counts were estimated. Repertoires were generated with immunoSEQ multiplex PCR, while TCRdb's copy carries only in-frame clones and drops some. The V and J calls and clone size come from that table; D and trimming were worked out from the DNA. The sample has around 130,000 clones, approximately 86% seen once. The sequence came from a human donor in a cohort sampled during active COVID-19. The sequencing sample was made of peripheral blood. This chain joins TRBV5-6 and TRBJ2-3, with a possible D match to TRBD2 (5 bases). CDR3 nucleotides: TGTGCCAGCAGCTTGAATGGCGGTCCGGGAAGAGATACGCAGTATTTT. Translated, it gives CASSLNGGPGRDTQYF.